This T cell receptor beta chain was profiled in a study of T cell responses to AZD1222 COVID-19 vaccine. Study observations and caveats: Only a handful of AZD1222 recipients, five to seven in all, had baseline seropositivity. White British ancestry dominated among donors, who included more females, and clonal diversity was possibly underestimated. Researchers took repertoire samples only after the peak T cell response had come. Within unmutated variant regions lay the reported targets of nearly half of spike-specific TCRs.

The protocol was immunoSEQ multiplex PCR, while the TCRdb copy is restricted to in-frame clones and leaves out a portion. The sample yields 150,000 to 200,000 clones, roughly 88% seen once. Comment on this clone: Antigen: not known.

This CDR3 region has 15 residues. Germline lookup yields CDR1 MNHEY and CDR2 SMNVEV (reference sequence). Trimming pared 7 bases from V and 1 base from J, leaving 13 bases between. The material sequenced was peripheral blood, taken 28 days after the second AZD1222 dose. The sequence came from an adult who received the AZD1222 COVID-19 vaccine. V is TRBV27 and J is TRBJ2-2; a possible D gene is TRBD2 (6 bases). The CDR3 here is CASTIGGVNTGELFF. CDR3 DNA sequence: TGTGCCAGCACAATCGGAGGGGTGAACACCGGGGAGCTGTTTTTT.